This T cell receptor (beta chain) appears in the sequencing data of a study of regulatory T cells in long-lasting Graves disease. Study details: Patients with new Graves' disease had used antithyroid drugs below 3 months.

Whole-study results and caveats: TCR diversity was lower in persistent Graves' patients (versus newly diagnosed ones).

The time point here: newly diagnosed GD, antithyroid drugs for less than 3 months. PBMCs were the source of the RNA used for TCR sequencing. The authors built TCR beta libraries using iRepertoire HTBI primers and Arm-PCR of CDR3 regions. A single record per CDR3 protein comes from TCRdb applying MiXCR to the multiplex PCR reads. The data hold roughly 610,000 distinct CDR3 sequences, with around 15% observed a single time. The trim removed 6 bases at V and 5 bases at J, leaving 9 bases unmatched. This CDR3 is built from 15 residues. Germline V gene sequence: CDR1 MNHNS, CDR2 SASEGT. Worth noting for this clonotype: Its antigen is unknown. This may stem from a read error, because a much larger clone lies one nucleotide away. The CDR3 end shows no conserved phenylalanine or tryptophan, and so a read error is likely.

Another study also made use of these data, one on T cells in Graves' hyperthyroidism and ophthalmopathy.

The receptor was isolated from a woman in her 30s with Graves disease. The V gene is TRBV6-1, the J gene TRBJ2-5, with 10 bases that match TRBD2. The sample here was peripheral blood mononuclear cells (PBMCs), taken at new diagnosis, from a patient treated with antithyroid drugs. The CDR3 DNA reads TGTGCCAGCAGGCCTACTAGCGGGAACGCGGAGACCCAGTACCTC. It is translated as CASRPTSGNAETQYL.